This record covers a single T cell receptor beta chain. The data stem from a study of blood T cell repertoires in COVID-19. Study summary: The United States, Italy and Spain were the sources of the acute and convalescent COVID-19 samples. T cells, B-cell-depleted T cells, or PBMCs supplied cDNA or gDNA.

In the authors' workflow: Reference gene primer amplification yielded estimated nucleated cell counts. TCRdb's copy holds only in-frame clones and misses some; the assay was immunoSEQ multiplex PCR. V and J calls and clone size are given by that table; D and trimming were obtained from the DNA. This sample has 52,000 or so clones; over 80% occur once, and the top ten carry over 15%. V lost 5 bases and J lost 6; bases outside the gene matches: 7. The CDR3 is made up of 13 amino acids. The sample comprised peripheral blood. V is TRBV12-3 or TRBV12-4 and J is TRBJ2-7, with TRBD1 matching over 7 bases. This TCR came from a man aged 35 to 55 with acute or convalescent COVID-19. Here the CDR3 reads CASSRTGVGEQYV. In DNA, the CDR3 is TGTGCCAGCAGTCGGACAGGTGTGGGCGAGCAGTACGTC.